The rows below give T cell receptor beta chains drawn from one sample of a study of blood T cell repertoires in COVID-19. Measured with immunoSEQ multiplex PCR; TCRdb has only the in-frame clones, and not every one. The data show a few hundred thousand clones, roughly 90% seen once. Sequenced material: PBMCs or T cells enriched from blood (not recorded which). These TCRs come from a woman in her 40s who had been exposed to COVID-19. Each CDR3 is given with its conserved first and last residue. The D gene is left open where the match is weak. Clone size is stated in some rows and not others, as once, few, many or a class when expanded.

cdr3_aa cdr3_nt j_call d_call clone_size v_call
CAWSPTGVGIYGYTF TGTGCCTGGAGCCCGACAGGGGTCGGGATCTATGGCTACACCTTC TRBJ1-2 TRBD1 NA TRBV30
CASSEDFNQPQHF TGTGCCAGCAGTGAGGACTTTAATCAGCCCCAGCATTTT TRBJ1-5 NA NA TRBV12-3/TRBV12-4
CASSSGQGIGYTF TGTGCCAGCAGCTCGGGACAGGGGATAGGATACACCTTC TRBJ1-2 TRBD1 NA TRBV7-8
CASSQDLVRGTEAFF TGTGCCAGCAGCCAAGATCTTGTAAGGGGGACTGAAGCTTTCTTT TRBJ1-1 NA once TRBV3-1/TRBV3-2
CASSAGLAGSQYF TGTGCCAGCAGCGCCGGCCTAGCGGGGTCGCAGTATTTT TRBJ2-3 TRBD2 NA TRBV9
CASSSTGISANEQFF TGTGCCAGCTCATCGACAGGGATCAGCGCCAATGAGCAGTTCTTC TRBJ2-1 TRBD1 NA TRBV18
CASSYSNMNTEAFF TGTGCCAGCAGTTACTCAAACATGAACACTGAAGCTTTCTTT TRBJ1-1 NA NA TRBV6-5
CASSDVGQGANEQFF TGTGCCAGCAGTGACGTAGGACAGGGGGCCAATGAGCAGTTCTTC TRBJ2-1 TRBD1 NA TRBV2
CASSLQITYEQYF TGTGCCAGCAGTTTACAGATTACCTACGAGCAGTACTTC TRBJ2-7 NA NA TRBV6-2/TRBV6-3
CASSLATGGYWFF TGCGCCAGCAGCTTGGCGACAGGGGGCTACTGGTTCTTC TRBJ2-1 TRBD1 few TRBV5-1
CASSKSGEGPPYNEQFF TGTGCCAGCAGTAAAAGCGGGGAGGGCCCCCCCTACAATGAGCAGTTCTTC TRBJ2-1 TRBD2 NA TRBV6-4
CAWRPTSGGYNGELFF TGTGCCTGGAGACCCACTAGCGGGGGGTATAACGGGGAGCTGTTTTTT TRBJ2-2 TRBD2 NA TRBV30
CAWSPGGDYGYTF TGTGCCTGGAGTCCCGGGGGGGACTATGGCTACACCTTC TRBJ1-2 NA NA TRBV30
CASSMGTHRGTGELFF TGTGCCAGTAGTATGGGGACACACAGGGGGACCGGGGAGCTGTTTTTT TRBJ2-2 TRBD1 NA TRBV19
CASSVATGTEKLFF TGTGCCAGCAGCGTAGCGACAGGTACTGAAAAACTGTTTTTT TRBJ1-4 NA NA TRBV9
CASSPIFGGNSPLHF TGTGCCAGCAGTCCCATTTTCGGCGGAAATTCACCCCTCCACTTT TRBJ1-6 NA NA TRBV6-5
CASSSGGNGQPQHF TGTGCCAGCAGCAGTGGCGGTAACGGTCAGCCCCAGCATTTT TRBJ1-5 NA NA TRBV9
CATSREEVTGELFF TGTGCCACCAGCAGAGAAGAGGTTACCGGGGAGCTGTTTTTT TRBJ2-2 NA NA TRBV15
CASSSLGGKAFF TGTGCCAGCAGCTCCTTGGGGGGGAAAGCTTTCTTT TRBJ1-1 NA NA TRBV11-1
CSASIGRDNSPLHF TGCAGTGCTAGTATTGGGAGGGATAATTCACCCCTCCACTTT TRBJ1-6 NA NA TRBV20-1
CASRVRGFNEKLFF TGTGCCAGCAGGGTCCGGGGGTTTAATGAAAAACTGTTTTTT TRBJ1-4 NA NA TRBV6-5
CASSPFGGRDYGYTF TGCGCCAGCAGCCCCTTCGGGGGGCGAGACTATGGCTACACCTTC TRBJ1-2 NA NA TRBV5-1
CASSLRGGGDRIRGYTF TGTGCCAGCAGCTTACGTGGGGGCGGGGACAGGATACGAGGCTACACCTTC TRBJ1-2 TRBD1 NA TRBV7-2
CASSLGWSGGPHGYTF TGTGCCAGCAGCTTAGGCTGGTCAGGGGGCCCACATGGCTACACCTTC TRBJ1-2 TRBD1 NA TRBV7-9
CASSSQGLEETQYF TGCGCCAGCAGCTCCCAGGGACTCGAAGAGACCCAGTACTTC TRBJ2-5 NA NA TRBV5-1
CASTGEETQYF TGTGCCAGCACAGGGGAAGAGACCCAGTACTTC TRBJ2-5 TRBD1 NA TRBV19
CASSFPGAGPEKLFF TGTGCCAGCAGCTTCCCCGGAGCAGGGCCCGAAAAACTGTTTTTT TRBJ1-4 NA NA TRBV7-2
CASSYGLAGGYEQYF TGTGCCAGCAGTTACGGGCTAGCGGGGGGCTACGAGCAGTACTTC TRBJ2-7 TRBD2 few TRBV6-2/TRBV6-3
CASSGAPSYEQYF TGTGCCAGTAGTGGGGCACCCTCCTACGAGCAGTACTTC TRBJ2-7 NA NA TRBV19
CASSRIPIPPGMNTEAFF TGTGCCAGCAGCAGAATCCCCATCCCCCCGGGGATGAACACTGAAGCTTTCTTT TRBJ1-1 NA NA TRBV7-3
CASSPDRGANSPLHF TGTGCCAGCTCACCAGATAGGGGTGCGAATTCACCCCTCCACTTT TRBJ1-6 NA NA TRBV18
CASSPLAGGGNYGYTF TGTGCCAGCTCACCACTTGCAGGGGGCGGTAACTATGGCTACACCTTC TRBJ1-2 TRBD1 NA TRBV18
CASSPGTGVRSYGYTF TGTGCCAGCAGCCCCGGGACAGGGGTTAGGTCCTATGGCTACACCTTC TRBJ1-2 TRBD1 NA TRBV5-4
CASSPWDRDNQPQHF TGTGCCAGCAGCCCTTGGGACAGAGACAATCAGCCCCAGCATTTT TRBJ1-5 TRBD1 NA TRBV5-6
CAWSIGQAYEQYF TGTGCCTGGAGTATCGGACAGGCTTACGAGCAGTACTTC TRBJ2-7 TRBD1 NA TRBV30
CASSLAATGPYGYTF TGCGCCAGCAGCTTGGCCGCGACAGGGCCCTATGGCTACACCTTC TRBJ1-2 TRBD1 once TRBV5-1
CASSLGDSQETQYF TGCGCCAGCAGCTTGGGGGACAGCCAAGAGACCCAGTACTTC TRBJ2-5 TRBD1 NA TRBV5-1
CATSDFGQGGETQYF TGTGCCACCAGTGATTTTGGACAGGGAGGAGAGACCCAGTACTTC TRBJ2-5 TRBD1 NA TRBV24-1
CASSLPHRTEPNTEAFF TGTGCCAGCAGCTTGCCCCACCGGACAGAGCCCAACACTGAAGCTTTCTTT TRBJ1-1 NA NA TRBV5-8
CASSPGQGGNEQFF TGCGCCAGCAGCCCGGGACAGGGGGGCAATGAGCAGTTCTTC TRBJ2-1 TRBD1 NA TRBV5-1
CASSPQGSSGNTIYF TGTGCCAGCAGCCCACAGGGATCCTCTGGAAACACCATATATTTT TRBJ1-3 NA few TRBV7-2
CASSGLALEANVLTF TGTGCCAGCAGTGGACTAGCGCTAGAAGCCAACGTCCTGACTTTC TRBJ2-6 TRBD2 NA TRBV2
CASSPLQTPSGEQYF TGTGCCAGCTCACCCTTACAGACCCCCTCTGGCGAGCAGTACTTC TRBJ2-7 NA once TRBV18
CASSVAFRTTPYNEQFF TGTGCCAGCAGCGTAGCCTTCAGGACTACCCCCTACAATGAGCAGTTCTTC TRBJ2-1 NA NA TRBV9
CASRGGSDGRTGELFF TGCGCCAGCAGGGGAGGCTCGGACGGTCGCACCGGGGAGCTGTTTTTT TRBJ2-2 NA NA TRBV10-1
CSGGLAGSDEQFF TGCAGCGGGGGACTAGCGGGATCGGATGAGCAGTTCTTC TRBJ2-1 TRBD2 NA TRBV29-1
CASSADSNTEAFF TGTGCCAGCAGCGCTGACTCTAACACTGAAGCTTTCTTT TRBJ1-1 NA NA TRBV7-3
CASSLTGGYGYTF TGTGCCAGCAGCCTGACAGGGGGCTATGGCTACACCTTC TRBJ1-2 TRBD1 once TRBV14
CASSVGQGFSPNEKLFF TGTGCCAGCAGCGTCGGACAGGGCTTCTCGCCTAATGAAAAACTGTTTTTT TRBJ1-4 TRBD1 NA TRBV9
CASSLVAGGGNEQFF TGCGCCAGCAGCTTGGTGGCGGGAGGGGGGAATGAGCAGTTCTTC TRBJ2-1 TRBD2 NA TRBV5-1
CASSFTGSYEQYF TGTGCCAGCAGTTTCACAGGCTCCTACGAGCAGTACTTC TRBJ2-7 NA NA TRBV6-2/TRBV6-3
CASSETSGSLYEQYF TGTGCCAGCAGTGAGACTAGCGGGAGCTTATACGAGCAGTACTTC TRBJ2-7 TRBD2 NA TRBV2
CASSGGSTEALNTEAFF TGTGCCAGCAGCGGTGGGAGTACCGAGGCCTTGAACACTGAAGCTTTCTTT TRBJ1-1 NA NA TRBV5-6
CASSGPNSPLHF TGTGCCAGCAGCGGGCCAAATTCACCCCTCCACTTT TRBJ1-6 NA NA TRBV9
CASSHTGTGNTEAFF TGTGCCAGCAGTCATACAGGGACAGGGAACACTGAAGCTTTCTTT TRBJ1-1 TRBD1 once TRBV5-4
CASMVRTGAENSPLHF TGTGCCAGCATGGTCCGGACAGGGGCTGAAAATTCACCCCTCCACTTT TRBJ1-6 TRBD1 NA TRBV2
CATSRDAGEDTQYF TGTGCCACCAGCAGAGATGCGGGAGAAGATACGCAGTATTTT TRBJ2-3 TRBD2 few TRBV15